These 6 T cell receptor beta chains share one sample of origin, sequenced in a study of immune reconstitution after stem cell transplant in scleroderma. MiXCR was run by TCRdb on the RT-PCR reads, yielding one entry per CDR3 protein. This sample yields under 800 distinct CDR3 sequences, of which about 9.2% are seen a single time; about 30% belongs to the top ten. This specimen was collected before or after autologous hematopoietic stem cell transplantation (not recorded which). All receptors derive from a male donor with systemic sclerosis.

The chain links TRBV11-3 to TRBJ2-2; 7 nucleotides line up with TRBD1. From germline, CDR1 is SGHNT and CDR2 YENEEA. V shed 0 bases and J 1 base; nucleotides not matched to a gene: 2. This CDR3 has 16 residues. This chain's CDR3 is CASSLDRDRNTGELFF. DNA of the CDR3: TGTGCCAGCAGCTTAGATAGGGACAGGAACACCGGGGAGCTGTTTTTT.

This clonotype was seen more than once but under ten times. This sequence may be a read error, since a much larger clone differs from it by one base. The chain recombines TRBV20-1 with TRBJ2-3; 7 positions agree with TRBD1. Looked up from germline, CDR1 is DFQATT and CDR2 is SNEGSKA (reference sequence). Losses at the gene ends were 6 bases for V and 1 base for J; bases not matched to a gene: 13. The CDR3 runs 16 residues. The DNA of the CDR3 is TGCAGTGCGAATATACGGACAGGAGGCCGCACAGATACGCAGTATTTT. It translates to CSANIRTGGRTDTQYF.

Points on this clonotype: A much larger clone is a single base away; this may be a read error. The chain uses TRBV12-5 and TRBJ2-5; D unresolved. CDR1 is LGHNT and CDR2 is FRNRAP in the germline V gene. This CDR3 region has 13 residues. CDR3 nucleotide sequence: TGTGCTAGTGGTTTGGCCCGCGAAGAGGCCCAGTACTTC. This translates into CASGLAREEAQYF.

This clonotype occurred once. V gene TRBV28 combines with J gene TRBJ1-5; no clear D. In germline, CDR1 is MDHEN, CDR2 SYDVKM. This CDR3 has 14 residues. With 4 bases removed from V and 7 bases from J, the gap between germline ends came to 14 bases. The CDR3 DNA is TGTGCCAGCAGTTGGGTCATTTACAACCAGCCCCAGCATTTT. Its protein is CASSWVIYNQPQHF.

This clonotype is deemed medium-sized. The genes are TRBV30 and TRBJ2-5; tentatively, D is TRBD2 (6 bases). V gave up 2 bases and J gave up 3 bases, with 10 bases separating them. CDR3 length equals 13 residues. Germline CDR1 is GTSNPN and CDR2 is SVGIG (reference sequence). CDR3 in amino acids: CAWSPAGEETQYF. The CDR3 coding sequence is TGTGCCTGGAGTCCAGCGGGTGAAGAGACCCAGTACTTC.

Within the sample, this clonotype is large. This chain links TRBV18 with TRBJ1-5, with 11 bases lining up with TRBD1. Germline CDR1 reads KGHSH; CDR2 reads LQKENI. The CDR3 consists of 16 residues. The junction had 5 bases not matched to a gene; V was cut back by 2 bases and J by 5 bases. The CDR3 loop reads CASSPGTGGPYQPQHF. As DNA, the CDR3 is TGTGCCAGCTCACCAGGGACAGGGGGTCCGTATCAGCCCCAGCATTTT. Looking up the rest from reference TRBV18 and TRBJ1-5 gives the full variable domain: NAGVMQNPRHLVRRRGQEARLRCSPMKGHSHVYWYRQLPEEGLKFMVYLQKENIIDESGMPKERFSAEFPKEGPSILRIQQVVRGDSAAYFCASSPGTGGPYQPQHFGDGTRLSIL.